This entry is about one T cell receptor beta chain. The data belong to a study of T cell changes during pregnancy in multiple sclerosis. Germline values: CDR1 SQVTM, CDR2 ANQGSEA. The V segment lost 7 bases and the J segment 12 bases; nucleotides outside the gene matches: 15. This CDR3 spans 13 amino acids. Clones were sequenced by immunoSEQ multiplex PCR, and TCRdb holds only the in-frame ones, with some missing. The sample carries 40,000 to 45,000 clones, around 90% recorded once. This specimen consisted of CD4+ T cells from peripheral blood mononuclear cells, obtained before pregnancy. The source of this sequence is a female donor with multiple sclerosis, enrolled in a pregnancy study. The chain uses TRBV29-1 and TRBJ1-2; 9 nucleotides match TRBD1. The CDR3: CSAGAGTGSLNTF. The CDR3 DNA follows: TGCAGCGCCGGAGCCGGGACAGGGAGTTTAAACACCTTC.